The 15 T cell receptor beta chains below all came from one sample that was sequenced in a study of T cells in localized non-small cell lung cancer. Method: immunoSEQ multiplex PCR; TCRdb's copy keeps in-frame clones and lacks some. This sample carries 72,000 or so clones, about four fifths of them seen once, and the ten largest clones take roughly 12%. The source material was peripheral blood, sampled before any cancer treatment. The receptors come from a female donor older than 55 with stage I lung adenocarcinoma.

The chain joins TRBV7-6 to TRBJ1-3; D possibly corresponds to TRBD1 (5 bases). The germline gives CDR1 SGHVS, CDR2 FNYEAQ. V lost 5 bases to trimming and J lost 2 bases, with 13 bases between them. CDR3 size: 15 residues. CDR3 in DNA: TGTGCCAGCAGCCGTCAGGGAGGCGCTGGAAACACCATATATTTT. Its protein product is CASSRQGGAGNTIYF.

The CDR3 region has the DNA TGTGCCAGCAGCCCGACAACCGGGACAGGGATCTATGGCTACACCTTC. Translation: CASSPTTGTGIYGYTF. The rearrangement links TRBV6-7 to TRBJ1-2; TRBD1 matches 9 bases. TRBV6-7 is recorded as an ORF, its role being uncertain. V lost 6 bases and J lost 4; bases outside the gene matches: 12. The CDR3 has 16 residues.

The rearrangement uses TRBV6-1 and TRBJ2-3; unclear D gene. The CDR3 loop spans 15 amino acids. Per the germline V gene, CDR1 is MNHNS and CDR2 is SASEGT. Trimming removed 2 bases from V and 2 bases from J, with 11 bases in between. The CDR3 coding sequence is TGTGCCAGCAGTGAAAATATAGGAATCACAGATACGCAGTATTTT. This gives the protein CASSENIGITDTQYF.

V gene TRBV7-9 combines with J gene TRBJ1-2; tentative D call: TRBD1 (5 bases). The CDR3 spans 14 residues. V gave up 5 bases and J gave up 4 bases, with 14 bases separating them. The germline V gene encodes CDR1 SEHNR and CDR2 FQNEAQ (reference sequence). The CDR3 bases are TGTGCCAGCAGCCTCCAGGGTGTATCCTATGGCTACACCTTC. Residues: CASSLQGVSYGYTF.

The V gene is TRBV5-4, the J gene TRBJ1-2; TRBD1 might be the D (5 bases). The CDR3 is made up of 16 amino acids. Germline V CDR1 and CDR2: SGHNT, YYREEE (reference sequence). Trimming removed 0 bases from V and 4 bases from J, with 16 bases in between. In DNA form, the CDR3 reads TGTGCCAGCAGCTTGGCTCGAGGGGCAGAGGGCTATGGCTACACCTTC. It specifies CASSLARGAEGYGYTF.

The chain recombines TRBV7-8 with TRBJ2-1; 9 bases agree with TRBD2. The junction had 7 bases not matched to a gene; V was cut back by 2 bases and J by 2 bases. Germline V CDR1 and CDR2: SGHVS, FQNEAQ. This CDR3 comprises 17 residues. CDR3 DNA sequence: TGTGCCAGCAGCTTACTTGATAGCGGGAGAGCCTACAATGAGCAGTTCTTC. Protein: CASSLLDSGRAYNEQFF.

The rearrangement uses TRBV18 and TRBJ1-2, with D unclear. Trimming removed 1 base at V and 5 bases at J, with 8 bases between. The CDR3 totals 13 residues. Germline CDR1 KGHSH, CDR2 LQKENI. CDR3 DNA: TGTGCCAGCTCACCACGGGTTACTTATGGCTACACCTTC. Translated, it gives CASSPRVTYGYTF.

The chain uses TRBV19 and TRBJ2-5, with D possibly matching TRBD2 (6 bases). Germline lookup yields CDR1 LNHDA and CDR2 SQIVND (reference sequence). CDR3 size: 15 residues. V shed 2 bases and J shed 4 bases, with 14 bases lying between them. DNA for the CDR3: TGTGCCAGTAGTATAAGCGGAGGGGCGGGAGAGACCCAGTACTTC. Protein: CASSISGGAGETQYF.

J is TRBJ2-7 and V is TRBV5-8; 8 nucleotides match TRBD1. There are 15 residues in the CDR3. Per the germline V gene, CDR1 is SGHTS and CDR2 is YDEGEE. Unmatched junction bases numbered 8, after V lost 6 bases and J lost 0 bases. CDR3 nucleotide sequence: TGTGCCAGCATCCCATGGACAGGGTCCTCCTACGAGCAGTACTTC. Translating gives CASIPWTGSSYEQYF.

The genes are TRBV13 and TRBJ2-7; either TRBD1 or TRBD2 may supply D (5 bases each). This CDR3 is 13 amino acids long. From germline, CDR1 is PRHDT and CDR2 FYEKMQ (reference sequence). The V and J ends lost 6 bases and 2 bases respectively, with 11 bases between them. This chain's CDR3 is CASSGGSAYEQYF. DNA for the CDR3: TGTGCCAGCAGTGGGGGTTCAGCCTACGAGCAGTACTTC.

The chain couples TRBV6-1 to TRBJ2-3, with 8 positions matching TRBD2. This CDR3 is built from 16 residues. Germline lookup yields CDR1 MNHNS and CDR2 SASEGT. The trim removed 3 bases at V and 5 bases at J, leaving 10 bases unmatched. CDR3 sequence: CASSDRGGLAGDTQYF. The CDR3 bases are TGTGCCAGCAGTGATCGGGGTGGTCTAGCGGGAGATACGCAGTATTTT.

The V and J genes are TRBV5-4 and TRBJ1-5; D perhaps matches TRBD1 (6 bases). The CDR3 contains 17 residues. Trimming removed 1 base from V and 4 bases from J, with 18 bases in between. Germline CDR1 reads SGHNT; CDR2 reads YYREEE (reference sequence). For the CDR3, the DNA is TGTGCCAGCAGCTTGTATTCTGGCAGGGGAGGAAATCAGCCCCAGCATTTT. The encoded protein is CASSLYSGRGGNQPQHF. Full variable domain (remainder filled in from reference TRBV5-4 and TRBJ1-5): ETGVTQSPTHLIKTRGQQVTLRCSSQSGHNTVSWYQQALGQGPQFIFQYYREEENGRGNFPPRFSGLQFPNYSSELNVNALELDDSALYLCASSLYSGRGGNQPQHFGDGTRLSIL.

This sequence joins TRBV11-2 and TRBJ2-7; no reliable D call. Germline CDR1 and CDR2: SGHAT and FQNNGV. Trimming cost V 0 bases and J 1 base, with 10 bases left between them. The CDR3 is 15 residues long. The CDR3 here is CASSLDGDSSYEQYF. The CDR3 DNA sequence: TGTGCCAGCAGCTTAGATGGCGACTCATCCTACGAGCAGTACTTC.

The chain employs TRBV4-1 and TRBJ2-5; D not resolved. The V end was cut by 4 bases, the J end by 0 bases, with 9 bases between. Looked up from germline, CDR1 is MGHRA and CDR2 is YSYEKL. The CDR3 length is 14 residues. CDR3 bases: TGCGCCAGCAGCCGCCTGCCGGACCAAGAGACCCAGTACTTC. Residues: CASSRLPDQETQYF.

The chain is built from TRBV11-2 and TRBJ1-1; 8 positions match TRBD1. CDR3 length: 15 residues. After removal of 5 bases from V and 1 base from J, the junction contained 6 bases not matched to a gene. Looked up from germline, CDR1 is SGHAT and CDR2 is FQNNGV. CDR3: CASSAAGTGNTEAFF. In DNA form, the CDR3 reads TGTGCCAGCAGCGCAGCCGGGACAGGGAACACTGAAGCTTTCTTT.